Below are 20 T cell receptor beta chains sequenced from a single sample in a study of cytomegalovirus exposure and HLA in healthy donors. It was with 60 Vbeta and 13 Jbeta primers that the PCR ran. Method: immunoSEQ multiplex PCR; TCRdb's copy keeps in-frame clones and lacks some. The top ten clones hold over 2% of a sample with around 130,000 clones, less than 85% of them seen once. Sequenced input: PBMCs. Receptors were obtained from a woman in her thirties or forties in good health and CMV-seropositive.

V gene TRBV9 combines with J gene TRBJ2-3; TRBD1 matches 8 bases. The CDR3 totals 16 residues. Germline lookup yields CDR1 SGDLS and CDR2 YYNGEE. The V gene end was trimmed by 3 bases and the J gene end by 1 base; junction bases not matched to a gene: 7. CDR3 bases: TGTGCCAGCAGCGCTCGCAGGGGGCTGGGCACAGATACGCAGTATTTT. It specifies CASSARRGLGTDTQYF.

The V and J genes are TRBV19 and TRBJ2-1; TRBD1 matches at 8 bases. J was trimmed by 2 bases and V by 8 bases; bases with no gene match: 5. Germline V gene lookup returns CDR1 LNHDA and CDR2 SQIVND (reference sequence). The CDR3 loop spans 14 amino acids. The CDR3, as DNA: TGTGCCAGTCATGACAGGGGAGCCTACAATGAGCAGTTCTTC. The encoded protein is CASHDRGAYNEQFF.

In DNA, the CDR3 is TGTGCCAGTAGTAGGGGACAGGGGAATAGAGGCTACACCTTC. It codes for CASSRGQGNRGYTF. V is TRBV19 and J is TRBJ1-2; 10 positions agree with TRBD1. The CDR3 contains 14 residues. The germline gives CDR1 LNHDA, CDR2 SQIVND (reference sequence). Trimming cost V 4 bases and J 8 bases; bases outside gene matches: 7.

V gene TRBV28 combines with J gene TRBJ2-3; TRBD2 aligns across 8 bases. CDR1 and CDR2 from the germline V gene are MDHEN and SYDVKM. V dropped 8 bases and J dropped 7; count of bases not matched to a gene: 11. The CDR3 extends over 14 amino acids. This CDR3 reads CASSGAGGLHTQYF. The CDR3 region has the DNA TGTGCCAGCTCGGGGGCGGGGGGTCTCCATACGCAGTATTTT.

CDR3 amino acids: CASRSGGPEQYF. The DNA of the CDR3 is TGTGCCAGCCGGAGCGGGGGACCCGAGCAGTACTTC. The rearrangement joins TRBV5-5 to TRBJ2-7; 8 positions match TRBD2. CDR3 size: 12 residues. CDR1 is SGHKS, CDR2 YYEKEE, per germline (reference sequence). The V and J ends lost 7 bases and 6 bases, in that order; junction bases with no gene match: 6.

V is TRBV5-4 and J is TRBJ1-1; tentative D call: TRBD1 (5 bases). Trimming took off 4 bases at V and 3 bases at J, with 16 bases between the two ends. The CDR3 has 15 residues. Germline CDR1 SGHNT, CDR2 YYREEE (reference sequence). CDR3 in DNA: TGTGCCAGCAGCCCGAGTGGGGGGAGGGACACTGAAGCTTTCTTT. Protein product: CASSPSGGRDTEAFF.

The chain is built from TRBV7-2 and TRBJ2-7; D uncertain. The germline CDR1 and CDR2 sequences are SGHTA and FQGNSA. This CDR3 is 16 amino acids long. V lost 2 bases and J 2 bases, leaving 16 bases between the germline ends. DNA for the CDR3: TGTGCCAGCAGCTTACCCGACTCCCCGGTGGCCTACGAGCAGTACTTC. Translating it yields CASSLPDSPVAYEQYF.

This chain links TRBV11-2 with TRBJ1-4, with no clear D. The CDR3 loop spans 17 amino acids. The germline V gene encodes CDR1 SGHAT and CDR2 FQNNGV. Trimming shortened V by 0 bases and J by 8 bases, and 19 bases separated the two germline ends. The DNA of the CDR3 is TGTGCCAGCAGCTTAGATTGGGAGGACGGGGTCGAGGAAAAACTGTTTTTT. Protein product: CASSLDWEDGVEEKLFF.

This clone has just one count. The chain links TRBV6-6 to TRBJ1-1; D ambiguous. The CDR3 runs 15 residues. V lost 2 bases and J lost 1, with 11 bases in between. CDR1 is MNHNY, CDR2 SVGAGI, per germline (reference sequence). The CDR3 is CASSYDWVGNTEAFF. The DNA of the CDR3 is TGTGCCAGCAGTTACGACTGGGTAGGGAACACTGAAGCTTTCTTT.

This chain links TRBV5-1 with TRBJ2-7; tentatively, D is TRBD2 (5 bases). The CDR3 spans 13 residues. Germline CDR1 reads SGHRS; CDR2 reads YFSETQ. V lost 0 bases, J lost 4 bases, and 8 bases lay in between. CDR3 DNA: TGCGCCAGCAGCTTGGTGCCGGGGTACGAGCAGTACTTC. It translates to CASSLVPGYEQYF. The variable domain in full, completed from reference TRBV5-1 and TRBJ2-7, reads KAGVTQTPRYLIKTRGQQVTLSCSPISGHRSVSWYQQTPGQGLQFLFEYFSETQRNKGNFPGRFSGRQFSNSRSEMNVSTLELGDSALYLCASSLVPGYEQYFGPGTRLTVT.

V gene TRBV10-3 combines with J gene TRBJ1-1; 7 bases match TRBD1. The CDR3 has 15 residues. The germline V gene encodes CDR1 ENHRY and CDR2 SYGVKD. The trim removed 2 bases at V and 1 base at J, leaving 4 bases unmatched. CDR3 residues: CAISEPGQTNTEAFF. CDR3 in DNA: TGTGCCATCAGTGAGCCGGGACAGACGAACACTGAAGCTTTCTTT.

This clone was seen more than once but under ten times. The sample carries other DNA sequences with the same CDR3. This CDR3 is CASSLLGVRTEAFF. In nucleotides, the CDR3 is TGTGCCAGCAGTTTATTAGGGGTCCGCACTGAAGCTTTCTTT. This chain uses TRBV28 with TRBJ1-1; perhaps TRBD1 as D (5 bases). The CDR3 is 14 residues long. Trimming pared 1 base from V and 4 bases from J, leaving 10 bases between. The germline V gene has CDR1 MDHEN and CDR2 SYDVKM.

This clone was detected only a few times. The V and J genes are TRBV30 and TRBJ2-1; D possibly corresponds to TRBD1 (5 bases). V was shortened by 0 bases and J by 6 bases, with 15 bases between the two germline ends. The CDR3 consists of 15 residues. Germline assignment: CDR1 GTSNPN and CDR2 SVGIG (reference sequence). In DNA, the CDR3 is TGTGCCTGGAGTGTACGGCAGGGTGTGGGCAATGAGCAGTTCTTC. Translating gives CAWSVRQGVGNEQFF. Drawing the rest from reference TRBV30 and TRBJ2-1, the complete variable domain is SQTIHQWPATLVQPVGSPLSLECTVEGTSNPNLYWYRQAAGRGLQLLFYSVGIGQISSEVPQNLSASRPQDRQFILSSKKLLLSDSGFYLCAWSVRQGVGNEQFFGPGTRLTVL.

This clone came up a few times. The rearrangement links TRBV5-1 to TRBJ1-2, with a tentative D call TRBD1 (5 bases). Germline V gene data show CDR1 as SGHRS and CDR2 as YFSETQ. The CDR3 length is 14 residues. V was clipped by 1 base and J by 8 bases, with 15 bases between them. The CDR3 loop reads CASSLWKGAEGYTF. The CDR3 DNA reads as TGCGCCAGCAGCTTGTGGAAAGGGGCGGAAGGCTACACCTTC.

The chain has TRBV7-6 and TRBJ1-1, with 8 bases lining up with TRBD1. CDR1 is SGHVS and CDR2 is FNYEAQ in the germline V gene. The V and J ends lost 5 bases and 1 base, in that order; junction bases with no gene match: 9. The CDR3 consists of 16 residues. This chain's CDR3 is CASSRPRGQANTEAFF. The CDR3 bases are TGTGCCAGCAGCCGACCCAGGGGGCAGGCGAACACTGAAGCTTTCTTT.

This clone appeared once. The genes are TRBV4-2 and TRBJ1-3; D might be TRBD1 (6 bases). The germline V gene encodes CDR1 LGHNA and CDR2 YNFKEQ. This CDR3 contains 16 residues. The V and J ends lost 4 bases and 4 bases respectively, with 17 bases between them. The CDR3 nucleotides read TGTGCCAGCAGCCCCACCCGACAGGATCCAGGAAACACCATATATTTT. Its translation: CASSPTRQDPGNTIYF.

This chain connects TRBV7-2 to TRBJ1-4; D may be TRBD1 (5 bases). The CDR3 sequence is 15 residues long. Germline V CDR1 and CDR2: SGHTA, FQGNSA. V lost 4 bases and J 2 bases, leaving 11 bases between the germline ends. Here the CDR3 DNA reads TGTGCCAGCAGCTCCACAGGTTTCACTAATGAAAAACTGTTTTTT. Amino acids: CASSSTGFTNEKLFF.

This clone has a single count. The rearrangement joins TRBV18 to TRBJ1-3, with unresolved D. The CDR3 is 16 residues long. The V end lost 2 bases, the J end lost 0 bases, and 11 bases lay between the germline ends. Germline assignment: CDR1 KGHSH and CDR2 LQKENI. DNA of the CDR3: TGTGCCAGCTCACCATTGACTGATCACTCTGGAAACACCATATATTTT. Translating it yields CASSPLTDHSGNTIYF.

This chain uses TRBV9 with TRBJ2-7; 14 nucleotides agree with TRBD2. The CDR3 sequence is 15 residues long. CDR1 and CDR2 (germline): SGDLS, YYNGEE. The V and J ends lost 0 bases and 5 bases, in that order; junction bases with no gene match: 1. CDR3 DNA sequence: TGTGCCAGCAGCGTAGAGGGACTAGCGGGAGACGAGCAGTACTTC. Its protein product is CASSVEGLAGDEQYF.

The genes are TRBV5-4 and TRBJ1-2, with D perhaps TRBD1 (6 bases). The length of the CDR3 is 13 residues. CDR1 SGHNT and CDR2 YYREEE come from the germline V gene (reference sequence). Trimming cost V 0 bases and J 8 bases, with 11 bases left between them. The CDR3: CASSLAGGRGYTF. In nucleotides, the CDR3 is TGTGCCAGCAGCTTGGCGGGGGGCAGGGGCTACACCTTC.